These T cell receptor beta chains were read from a single sample in a study of human T cells and chemical hapten exposure. MiXCR, applied by TCRdb to the 5' RACE reads, yields one record per CDR3 protein. This table holds about 140,000 distinct CDR3 sequences, 3.5% to 5% found once. The receptors derive from a female donor in good health. Both conserved end residues are part of each CDR3. Each record gives: clone size, J gene, V gene, D gene, CDR3 DNA, CDR3 protein. The D gene is left open where the match is weak. Some rows have no size entry. The others give once, few or many, or a class for an expanded clone.

many | TRBJ2-2 | TRBV5-1 | NA | TGCGCCAGCATGGGGGACGGGAAGGCGAACACCGGGGAGCTGTTTTTT | CASMGDGKANTGELFF
many | TRBJ2-3 | TRBV12-3/TRBV12-4 | TRBD2 | TGTGCCAGCAGTTACCGGGTTAGCGGGGGGGCGGATACGCAGTATTTT | CASSYRVSGGADTQYF
many | TRBJ1-5 | TRBV29-1 | NA | TGCAGCGTTGAAGTAACGGGGGGACGCGGACAGCCCCAGCATTTT | CSVEVTGGRGQPQHF
many | TRBJ2-5 | TRBV5-1 | TRBD1 | TGCGCCAGCAGCAACCCGACAGGGGATCTTGAGACCCAGTACTTC | CASSNPTGDLETQYF
many | TRBJ2-7 | TRBV5-6 | TRBD1 | TGTGCCAGCAGACGACAGGGAGAAAGCAACGAGCAGTACTTC | CASRRQGESNEQYF
NA | TRBJ2-1 | TRBV6-6 | NA | TGTGCCAGCAGTTTCCCCCTTGACAATGAGCAGTTCTTC | CASSFPLDNEQFF
few | TRBJ1-5 | TRBV19 | TRBD1 | TGTGCCAGTCAGGAGGGGGCCCTTCTGCCCCAGCATTTT | CASQEGALLPQHF
many | TRBJ2-4 | TRBV3-1 | TRBD2 | TGTGCCAGCAGCCAAGATAGCGGGACGACGGTAAACATTCAGTACTTC | CASSQDSGTTVNIQYF
few | TRBJ2-5 | TRBV30 | TRBD2 | TGTGCCTGGAGTCCCCTTGAGCGGGGTCTTCAAGAGACCCAGTACTTC | CAWSPLERGLQETQYF
NA | TRBJ2-5 | TRBV29-1 | NA | TGCAGCGTTACCCTAGGGGTTGAGACCCAGTACTTC | CSVTLGVETQYF
many | TRBJ2-3 | TRBV21-1 | NA | TGTGCCAGCAGCAGCCGGACAGTTTTCCTACGCACAGATACGCAGTATTTT | CASSSRTVFLRTDTQYF
many | TRBJ1-6 | TRBV20-1 | TRBD1 | TGCAGTGCTAGACCATGGGGGGACAGCAATTCACCCCTCCACTTT | CSARPWGDSNSPLHF
many | TRBJ2-1 | TRBV3-1 | NA | TGTGCCAGCAGCCCGACAGGGTGGAGGGGCAATGAGCAGTTCTTC | CASSPTGWRGNEQFF
many | TRBJ2-1 | TRBV4-1 | TRBD1 | TGCGCCAGCAGCCAAAAGGACAGGAGAAACTCCTACAATGAGCAGTTCTTC | CASSQKDRRNSYNEQFF
many | TRBJ2-3 | TRBV20-1 | NA | TGCAGTGCCAAGGTGGACGCCTTCGGCACAGATACGCAGTATTTT | CSAKVDAFGTDTQYF
many | TRBJ1-2 | TRBV27 | NA | TGTGCCAGCACCCCCCGTCGAGGGAATAACTATGGCTACACCTTC | CASTPRRGNNYGYTF
few | TRBJ1-1 | TRBV11-3 | TRBD1 | TGTGCCAGCAGCCGAGGGACAGGAACGGGCACTGAAGCTTTCTTT | CASSRGTGTGTEAFF
NA | TRBJ2-7 | TRBV7-2 | NA | TGTGCCAGCAGCCCGGCAGGAAGTTCAAGTGGCTACGAGCAGTACTTC | CASSPAGSSSGYEQYF
many | TRBJ1-5 | TRBV5-1 | NA | TGCGCCAGCAGCCCTGAGGGGGGTCAGCCCCAGCATTTT | CASSPEGGQPQHF